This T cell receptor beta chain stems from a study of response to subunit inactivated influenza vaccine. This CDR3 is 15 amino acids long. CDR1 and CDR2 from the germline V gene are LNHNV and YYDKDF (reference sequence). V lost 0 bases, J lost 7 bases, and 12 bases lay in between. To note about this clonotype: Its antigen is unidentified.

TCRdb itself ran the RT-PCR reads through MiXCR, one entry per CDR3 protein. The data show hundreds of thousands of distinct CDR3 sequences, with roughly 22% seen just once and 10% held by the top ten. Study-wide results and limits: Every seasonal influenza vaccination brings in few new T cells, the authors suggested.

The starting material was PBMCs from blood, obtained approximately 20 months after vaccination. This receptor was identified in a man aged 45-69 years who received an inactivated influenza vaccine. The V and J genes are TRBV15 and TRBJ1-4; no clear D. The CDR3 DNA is TGTGCCACCAGCAGAGATCGGCAGACCATTGAAAAACTGTTTTTT. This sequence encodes CATSRDRQTIEKLFF.